The 25 T cell receptor beta chains presented below share a single source sample, sequenced in a study of blood T cell repertoires in COVID-19. Sequenced by immunoSEQ multiplex PCR; TCRdb stores in-frame clones only, minus some. The data show about 90,000 clones, with approximately 86% seen just once and 1.2% held by the top ten. The specimen sequenced was peripheral blood. The receptors shown here come from an elderly man with active or convalescent COVID-19.

V usage is TRBV30 and J usage is TRBJ2-7, with 14 bases fitting TRBD2. CDR3 length: 16 residues. Germline assignment: CDR1 GTSNPN and CDR2 SVGIG (reference sequence). V lost 1 base, J lost 6 bases, and 8 bases stayed unmatched. The CDR3 region has the DNA TGTGCCTGGAGTGGAAAGGGACTAGCGGGAGTTGGCGAGCAGTACTTC. As protein: CAWSGKGLAGVGEQYF.

The table lists this clone with a count of one. The gene calls are TRBV7-9 and TRBJ2-2, with 11 bases identical to TRBD2. This CDR3 spans 16 amino acids. Germline V gives CDR1 SEHNR, CDR2 FQNEAQ (reference sequence). After removal of 5 bases from V and 8 bases from J, the junction contained 10 bases not matched to a gene. CDR3 nucleotide sequence: TGTGCCAGCAGCCTCCATAGCGGGAGGGCGTCTGGGGAGCTGTTTTTT. It translates to CASSLHSGRASGELFF.

This chain joins TRBV28 and TRBJ2-7, with D maybe TRBD1 (5 bases). The V end was cut by 2 bases, the J end by 3 bases, with 14 bases between. The CDR3 has 15 amino acids. Germline V gene sequence: CDR1 MDHEN, CDR2 SYDVKM. The chain's CDR3 is CASSLPAGSVYEQYF. Written as DNA, the CDR3 is TGTGCCAGCAGTTTACCGGCAGGGTCGGTCTACGAGCAGTACTTC. Full variable domain (outside the CDR3, taken from reference TRBV28 and TRBJ2-7): DVKVTQSSRYLVKRTGEKVFLECVQDMDHENMFWYRQDPGLGLRLIYFSYDVKMKEKGDIPEGYSVSREKKERFSLILESASTNQTSMYLCASSLPAGSVYEQYFGPGTRLTVT.

The J gene is TRBJ1-1, the V gene TRBV5-1, with D possibly being TRBD1 (5 bases). CDR1 SGHRS and CDR2 YFSETQ come from the germline V gene. The CDR3 has 16 residues. V lost 0 bases and J 4 bases, leaving 16 bases between the germline ends. DNA for the CDR3: TGCGCCAGCAGCTTGGCCGGAGGGGCGGTGAGCACTGAAGCTTTCTTT. Protein product: CASSLAGGAVSTEAFF.

The chain combines TRBV18 with TRBJ1-1, with 7 bases identical to TRBD1. The CDR3 is 15 amino acids. V trimming: 3 bases; J trimming: 6 bases; junction bases outside the gene matches: 10. The V gene's germline CDR1 is KGHSH and CDR2 LQKENI. The CDR3 spells CASSPATTRGPEAFF. DNA for the CDR3: TGTGCCAGCTCACCTGCTACCACTAGGGGGCCTGAAGCTTTCTTT.

This clone was picked up one time. The chain combines TRBV27 with TRBJ2-7, with 11 bases fitting TRBD2. The CDR3 runs to 15 residues. J was trimmed by 3 bases and V by 4 bases; bases with no gene match: 5. CDR1 and CDR2 (germline): MNHEY, SMNVEV (reference sequence). CDR3 bases: TGTGCCAGCAGTTCCGGGACTAGCGGCCTCTACGAGCAGTACTTC. Its translation: CASSSGTSGLYEQYF.

The genes are TRBV9 and TRBJ2-3; a weak D match, TRBD2 (5 bases). V was pared by 1 base and J by 4 bases, with 10 bases between. The CDR3 spans 14 residues. Germline V gene lookup returns CDR1 SGDLS and CDR2 YYNGEE. CDR3 sequence (DNA): TGTGCCAGCAGCGTAACGGGATCTGCAGATACGCAGTATTTT. This codes for CASSVTGSADTQYF. Drawing the rest from reference TRBV9 and TRBJ2-3, the complete variable domain is DSGVTQTPKHLITATGQRVTLRCSPRSGDLSVYWYQQSLDQGLQFLIQYYNGEERAKGNILERFSAQQFPDLHSELNLSSLELGDSALYFCASSVTGSADTQYFGPGTRLTVL.

This sequence joins TRBV18 and TRBJ1-4; 7 nucleotides line up with TRBD1. Losses at the gene ends were 3 bases for V and 8 bases for J; bases not matched to a gene: 9. Germline CDR1 KGHSH, CDR2 LQKENI. The CDR3 is made up of 15 amino acids. CDR3 loop: CASSPGQVSGEKLFF. The CDR3 DNA sequence: TGTGCCAGCTCACCCGGACAGGTCTCGGGCGAAAAACTGTTTTTT.

J is TRBJ1-1 and V is TRBV25-1; weak D call: TRBD1 (6 bases). CDR3 length: 16 amino acids. Trimming removed 1 base at V and 1 base at J, with 13 bases between. Germline CDR1 reads MGHDK; CDR2 reads SYGVNS. CDR3 loop: CASSESKTGKNTEAFF. DNA of the CDR3: TGTGCCAGCAGTGAATCCAAGACAGGAAAGAACACTGAAGCTTTCTTT.

The chain couples TRBV15 to TRBJ1-2, with D possibly matching TRBD1 (5 bases). Trimming took 1 base from V and 6 from J, leaving 9 bases between them. This CDR3 spans 13 amino acids. Germline CDR1 is LNHNV and CDR2 is YYDKDF (reference sequence). The CDR3 loop is CATSRGGENGYTF. DNA of the CDR3: TGTGCCACCAGCAGAGGGGGGGAAAATGGCTACACCTTC.

On this clone: The junction departs from the called germline gene at one end, perhaps through a read error. As DNA, the CDR3 is TGTGCGAGCAAACCGCCACTAGCGGGAGGCAATGAGCAGTTCTTC. Encoded protein: CASKPPLAGGNEQFF. The rearrangement links TRBV7-3 to TRBJ2-1, with 12 nucleotides matching TRBD2. This CDR3 spans 15 amino acids. Per germline, CDR1 SGHTA and CDR2 FQGTGA.

V gene TRBV24-1 combines with J gene TRBJ2-1, with 10 nucleotides matching TRBD2. This CDR3 is 15 amino acids long. The trim removed 6 bases at V and 4 bases at J, leaving 5 bases unmatched. Germline assignment: CDR1 KGHDR and CDR2 SFDVKD. CDR3 coding DNA: TGTGCCACCAGTCTAGCGGGGGTGGGTTACAATGAGCAGTTCTTC. Protein: CATSLAGVGYNEQFF.

This rearrangement joins TRBV19 to TRBJ2-5; TRBD2 is a possible D gene (6 bases). The germline V gene has CDR1 LNHDA and CDR2 SQIVND (reference sequence). V lost 0 bases and J lost 1, with 15 bases in between. The CDR3 has 17 amino acids. CDR3 loop: CASSIDGVGGVQETQYF. Here the CDR3 DNA reads TGTGCCAGTAGTATAGATGGGGTCGGGGGAGTCCAAGAGACCCAGTACTTC.

The chain's CDR3 is CASSESPWTASGNTIYF. CDR3 DNA: TGTGCCAGCAGTGAATCTCCTTGGACAGCCTCTGGAAACACCATATATTTT. The chain joins TRBV2 to TRBJ1-3; a weak D match, TRBD1 (6 bases). V was trimmed by 2 bases and J by 0 bases, leaving 14 bases between them. The CDR3 spans 17 residues. Germline-derived CDR1 and CDR2 are SNHLY and FYNNEI.

The chain employs TRBV9 and TRBJ2-3, with 8 bases that match TRBD2. J was trimmed by 3 bases and V by 4 bases; bases with no gene match: 13. In germline, CDR1 is SGDLS, CDR2 YYNGEE. The length of the CDR3 is 17 residues. The CDR3 DNA follows: TGTGCCAGCAGCCCCCGCAGGAACGCGGGAGGTACAGATACGCAGTATTTT. It is translated as CASSPRRNAGGTDTQYF. Variable domain in full (rest from reference TRBV9 and TRBJ2-3): DSGVTQTPKHLITATGQRVTLRCSPRSGDLSVYWYQQSLDQGLQFLIQYYNGEERAKGNILERFSAQQFPDLHSELNLSSLELGDSALYFCASSPRRNAGGTDTQYFGPGTRLTVL.

Only one count was recorded for this clone. The chain uses TRBV7-9 and TRBJ1-3; 7 nucleotides agree with TRBD1. Germline lookup yields CDR1 SEHNR and CDR2 FQNEAQ (reference sequence). The CDR3 contains 15 residues. J was trimmed by 0 bases and V by 5 bases; bases with no gene match: 4. The CDR3 DNA follows: TGTGCCAGCAGCGCACGGGACAGCTCTGGAAACACCATATATTTT. Its protein is CASSARDSSGNTIYF.

The chain has TRBV5-4 and TRBJ2-7, with a tentative D call TRBD1 (5 bases). The V end lost 0 bases, the J end lost 2 bases, and 12 bases lay between the germline ends. CDR1 and CDR2 from the germline V gene are SGHNT and YYREEE (reference sequence). The CDR3 length is 15 residues. The CDR3, as DNA: TGTGCCAGCAGCTTGGGACAGATATCAACCTACGAGCAGTACTTC. Its protein is CASSLGQISTYEQYF.

V and J are TRBV27 and TRBJ2-1; D might be TRBD2 (7 bases). There are 15 residues in the CDR3. V was trimmed by 3 bases and J by 5 bases, leaving 14 bases between them. The germline V gene encodes CDR1 MNHEY and CDR2 SMNVEV (reference sequence). CDR3 bases: TGTGCCAGCAGTTTTTCGGGGGGCCAAAACAATGAGCAGTTCTTC. Its protein product is CASSFSGGQNNEQFF.

The rearrangement uses TRBV19 and TRBJ1-5; the D gene is possibly TRBD1 (5 bases). Trimming left V 0 bases short and J 4 bases short, with 13 bases between. The CDR3 has 16 amino acids. Germline lookup yields CDR1 LNHDA and CDR2 SQIVND (reference sequence). CDR3 loop: CASSIDVGRGNQPQHF. CDR3 nucleotides: TGTGCCAGTAGTATAGATGTCGGTCGGGGGAATCAGCCCCAGCATTTT.

The rearrangement uses TRBV3-1 (or the pseudogene TRBV3-2) and TRBJ2-5, with 11 bases fitting TRBD1. Germline assignment: CDR1 LGHDT and CDR2 YNNKEL (reference sequence). This CDR3 has 15 residues. Trimming took 3 bases from V and 4 from J; bases not matched to a gene: 4. The CDR3, as DNA: TGTGCCAGCAGCCAGGACAGGGGGCCCGGAGAGACCCAGTACTTC. Encoded protein: CASSQDRGPGETQYF.

This clone was recorded once. V and J are TRBV29-1 and TRBJ1-5; D is unresolved. V was cut by 3 bases and J by 2 bases, with 11 bases left in between. Germline lookup yields CDR1 SQVTM and CDR2 ANQGSEA. This CDR3 has 14 residues. This CDR3 reads CSVDSEYGNQPQHF. CDR3 nucleotide sequence: TGCAGCGTTGATAGCGAATACGGCAATCAGCCCCAGCATTTT.

This chain joins TRBV11-2 and TRBJ2-7, with TRBD2 matching over 10 bases. Germline CDR1 SGHAT, CDR2 FQNNGV. The CDR3 sequence is 18 residues long. The ends lost 2 bases at V and 4 bases at J; junction bases unmatched: 14. Written as DNA, the CDR3 is TGTGCCAGCAGCTTAAGGACTAGCGGTGGGGGCGTATATTACGAGCAGTACTTC. Amino acid sequence: CASSLRTSGGGVYYEQYF.

This chain uses TRBV24-1 with TRBJ2-7, with a weak D call TRBD2 (6 bases). V gave up 8 bases and J gave up 2 bases, with 12 bases separating them. CDR3 length equals 13 residues. Per germline, CDR1 KGHDR and CDR2 SFDVKD. The CDR3 coding sequence is TGTGCCACCAAATGGGACTGCACCTACGAGCAGTACTTC. Its translation: CATKWDCTYEQYF.

The chain is built from TRBV6-2 or TRBV6-3 and TRBJ1-5; D perhaps matches TRBD1 (5 bases). The ends were cut back, 6 bases at V and 10 bases at J, with 19 bases in the middle. Germline values: CDR1 MNHEY, CDR2 SVGEGT. This CDR3 region has 14 residues. CDR3 sequence: CASSQTGNDLPQHF. The CDR3 DNA sequence: TGTGCCAGCAGCCAAACAGGTAATGATCTACCCCAGCATTTT.

This clone occurred once. The chain has TRBV29-1 and TRBJ2-7, with D perhaps matching TRBD1 (6 bases). Between the trimmed V and J ends, which lost 4 bases and 0 bases, there was a span of 13 bases. Germline CDR1 SQVTM, CDR2 ANQGSEA. The CDR3 loop spans 14 amino acids. CDR3 DNA: TGCAGCGTTGCCTGGACAGCGAACTCCTACGAGCAGTACTTC. Translation: CSVAWTANSYEQYF.